This is a list of T cell receptor beta chains from one sample in a study of blood T cell repertoires in COVID-19. Clones were read by immunoSEQ multiplex PCR, and TCRdb kept only the in-frame ones, dropping some. The top ten hold around 8.6% of the sample, which has around 180,000 clones, around 88% seen once. Sequencing used PBMCs or T cells enriched from blood (not recorded which). All receptors come from a woman in her thirties who had recovered from COVID-19. CDR3s include the opening cysteine and the closing phenylalanine or tryptophan. D genes are given only for firm matches. Rows may omit the clone size; those that give it use once, few, many or a size class.

size: once
D: -
length: 14
V: TRBV2
J: TRBJ2-1
DNA: TGTGCCAGCAGCGGGGTCCGCTATTACAATGAGCAGTTCTTC
CDR3: CASSGVRYYNEQFF

size: -
D: TRBD2
length: 13
V: TRBV6-5
J: TRBJ2-5
DNA: TGTGCCAGCGGGACTAGCGTACAAGAGACCCAGTACTTC
CDR3: CASGTSVQETQYF

size: -
D: TRBD1
length: 11
V: TRBV14
J: TRBJ1-2
DNA: TGTGCCAGCAGCCAAGGGACAGGGAACACCTTC
CDR3: CASSQGTGNTF

size: -
D: -
length: 15
V: TRBV5-1
J: TRBJ2-4
DNA: TGCGCCAGCAGTTTCCAGGGTAGAGCCAAAAACATTCAGTACTTC
CDR3: CASSFQGRAKNIQYF

size: -
D: TRBD2
length: 18
V: TRBV3-1/TRBV3-2
J: TRBJ2-1
DNA: TGTGCCAGCAGCCAGGGGATCTTTACTAGCGGGAGGTCCAATGAGCAGTTCTTC
CDR3: CASSQGIFTSGRSNEQFF

size: few
D: -
length: 17
V: TRBV13
J: TRBJ2-2
DNA: TGTGCCAGCATCGCATTGGCGGGGCCAAGGTTTGCCGGGGAGCTGTTTTTT
CDR3: CASIALAGPRFAGELFF

size: -
D: TRBD1
length: 14
V: TRBV29-1
J: TRBJ2-7
DNA: TGCAGCGTTCGAATGAGGGACAGGGGCTACGAGCAGTACTTC
CDR3: CSVRMRDRGYEQYF

size: -
D: -
length: 14
V: TRBV6-6
J: TRBJ1-6
DNA: TGTGCCAGTAGTGTGGACAGTTATAATTCACCCCTCCACTTT
CDR3: CASSVDSYNSPLHF

size: -
D: TRBD1
length: 15
V: TRBV19
J: TRBJ2-7
DNA: TGTGCCAGTAGCTCTAGGGGGACAGGGGTGAACGAGCAGTACTTC
CDR3: CASSSRGTGVNEQYF

size: once
D: TRBD1
length: 15
V: TRBV24-1
J: TRBJ2-5
DNA: TGTGCCACCAGCTCGGGACAGGGATGGGAAGAGACCCAGTACTTC
CDR3: CATSSGQGWEETQYF

size: -
D: TRBD2
length: 16
V: TRBV5-4
J: TRBJ2-2
DNA: TGTGCCAGCAGCTTAAGGGGCGGGAGTGGGCCCGGGGAGCTGTTTTTT
CDR3: CASSLRGGSGPGELFF

size: -
D: -
length: 16
V: TRBV28
J: TRBJ2-1
DNA: TGTGCCAGCAGTTACGGGTCCGGGGAGATCCACAATGAGCAGTTCTTC
CDR3: CASSYGSGEIHNEQFF

size: -
D: -
length: 15
V: TRBV6-1
J: TRBJ1-1
DNA: TGTGCCAGCAGTGAATTATATAGGAGGAACACTGAAGCTTTCTTT
CDR3: CASSELYRRNTEAFF

size: -
D: TRBD1
length: 14
V: TRBV30
J: TRBJ1-2
DNA: TGTGCCTCCCGCCCGGGACAGAGGAACTATGGCTACACCTTC
CDR3: CASRPGQRNYGYTF

size: -
D: -
length: 15
V: TRBV7-2
J: TRBJ1-2
DNA: TGTGCCAGCAACAGCGAAGGACAGCGCCTCTATGGCTACACCTTC
CDR3: CASNSEGQRLYGYTF

size: -
D: TRBD1
length: 15
V: TRBV7-2
J: TRBJ2-7
DNA: TGTGCCAGCAGCTTAAACAGGGGGTTTTCCTACGAGCAGTACTTC
CDR3: CASSLNRGFSYEQYF

size: -
D: TRBD2
length: 18
V: TRBV7-8
J: TRBJ2-1
DNA: TGTGCCAGCAGCGAGACTAGCGGGAGGGCCCGTTACTACAATGAGCAGTTCTTC
CDR3: CASSETSGRARYYNEQFF